This note documents a single T cell receptor (beta chain) sequence. The source of the sample is a study of blood T cell repertoires in COVID-19. The method was immunoSEQ multiplex PCR; TCRdb's version includes in-frame clones alone and lacks a portion of them. The sample holds a few hundred thousand clones, 86% seen once. The participants were between about 18 and 90 years old and came from fewer than 25 US areas. Which cohort a participant joined came from the clinical history participants gave. Trimming left V 6 bases short and J 3 bases short, with 15 bases between. The CDR3 runs 15 residues. CDR1 and CDR2 from the germline V gene are MNHEY and SMNVEV (reference sequence).

Sequencing was performed on PBMCs or T cells enriched from blood (not recorded which). This sequence was found in a woman aged 35 to 49 with acute COVID-19. This rearrangement joins TRBV27 to TRBJ1-5, with D possibly being TRBD1 (6 bases). The CDR3 is CASSTIQGDNQPQHF. CDR3 DNA: TGTGCCAGCAGCACGATACAGGGAGACAATCAGCCCCAGCATTTT.